This TCR beta chain was documented in a study of T and B cells in COVID-19 patients. Overall study: In the active-infection cohort, about 90% of the roughly 20 patients had comorbidities linked to unfavorable COVID-19 outcome.

TRB rearrangements were amplified by multiplex PCR with BIOMED2 TRB-A/B primers. TCRdb re-analysed the multiplex PCR reads in MiXCR, keeping a single row per CDR3 protein. The repertoire includes nearly 2,500 distinct CDR3 sequences, approximately 26% of them detected once, and around two thirds sits in the top ten. Study-wide findings and caveats: At recovery TRB diversity and richness exceeded healthy donors, after highly clonal active COVID-19 repertoires. Few blood samples existed from mildly ill patients during symptoms or early in severe cases. Patients with COVID-19 reportedly showed strongly skewed T cell receptor beta variable and joining gene usage.

From blood, about 240-550 ng of genomic DNA served as TRB template. Only a few counts were recorded for this clonotype. What it recognizes is unknown. Per germline, CDR1 DFQATT and CDR2 SNEGSKA (reference sequence). The germline V and J ends were trimmed by 5 bases and 10 bases, with 12 bases remaining between them. The CDR3 has 11 amino acids. The TCR originated in a human donor with active COVID-19. The sequencing input was blood. V usage is TRBV20-1 and J usage is TRBJ1-5; D perhaps matches TRBD1 (6 bases). As DNA, the CDR3 is TGCAGTGCTGGCATTGGGGGCCCCCAGCATTTT. Protein sequence: CSAGIGGPQHF.